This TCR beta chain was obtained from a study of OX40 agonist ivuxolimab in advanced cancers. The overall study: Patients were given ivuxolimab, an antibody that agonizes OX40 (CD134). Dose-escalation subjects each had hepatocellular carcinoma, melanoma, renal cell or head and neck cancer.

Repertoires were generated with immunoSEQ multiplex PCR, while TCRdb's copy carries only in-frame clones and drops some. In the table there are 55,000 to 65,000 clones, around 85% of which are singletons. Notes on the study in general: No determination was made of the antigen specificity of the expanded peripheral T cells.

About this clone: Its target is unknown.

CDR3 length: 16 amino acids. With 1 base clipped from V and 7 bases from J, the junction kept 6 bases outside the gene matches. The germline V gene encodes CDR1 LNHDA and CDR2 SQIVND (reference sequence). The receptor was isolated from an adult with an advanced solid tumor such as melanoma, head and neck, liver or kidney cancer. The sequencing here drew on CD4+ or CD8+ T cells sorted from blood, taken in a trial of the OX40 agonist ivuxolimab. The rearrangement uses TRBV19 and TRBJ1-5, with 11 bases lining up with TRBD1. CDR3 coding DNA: TGTGCCAGTAGTATAGGGACAGGGGGCGCGAAGCAGCCCCAGCATTTT. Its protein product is CASSIGTGGAKQPQHF.